These T cell receptor beta chains were read from a single sample in a study of blood T cell repertoires in COVID-19. Sequencing was performed with immunoSEQ multiplex PCR; in TCRdb, only in-frame clones are kept and a portion is missing. The sample holds 96,000 or so clones, about 90% seen once. Sequencing was done on a sample of peripheral blood. The receptors stem from a human donor with COVID-19, enrolled during active disease. The donor label of this sample is uncertain. Both conserved end residues are part of each CDR3. The order of the fields is clone size, D gene, J gene, V gene, CDR3 protein, CDR3 DNA. D genes are given only for firm matches. Size tells how often a clone was seen (once, few, many) or the class of an expanded clone, and some rows leave it out.

>.|.|TRBJ2-7|TRBV7-2
CASSPLGGQGYEQYF
TGTGCCAGCAGCCCCCTTGGGGGCCAAGGCTACGAGCAGTACTTC
>.|TRBD2|TRBJ2-7|TRBV4-1
CASSPRLANIDEQYF
TGCGCCAGCAGCCCTCGACTAGCCAATATAGACGAGCAGTACTTC
>once|.|TRBJ1-2|TRBV30
CAWSKIQLSGYTF
TGTGCCTGGAGTAAAATTCAACTATCTGGCTACACCTTC
>.|.|TRBJ2-7|TRBV30
CAWSSRRGQYEQYF
TGTGCCTGGAGCTCTAGGAGGGGTCAGTACGAGCAGTACTTC
>.|.|TRBJ2-5|TRBV7-3
CASSLGIYRDQETQYF
TGTGCCAGCAGTCTTGGGATCTACAGGGACCAAGAGACCCAGTACTTC
>.|.|TRBJ1-3|TRBV12-3/TRBV12-4
CASSFRSGNTIYF
TGTGCCAGCAGTTTCAGGTCCGGAAACACCATATATTTT
>.|.|TRBJ1-3|TRBV6-5
CASTGGFPSGNTIYF
TGTGCCAGCACGGGGGGCTTCCCCTCTGGAAACACCATATATTTT
>.|.|TRBJ1-1|TRBV19
CASSISAVNTEAFF
TGTGCCAGTAGTATATCCGCGGTGAACACTGAAGCTTTCTTT
>.|.|TRBJ2-7|TRBV28
CATSGDGPSYEQYF
TGTGCCACTTCGGGGGACGGGCCCTCCTACGAGCAGTACTTC
>few|TRBD1|TRBJ2-6|TRBV29-1
CSVADRAGANVLTF
TGCAGCGTCGCCGACAGGGCTGGGGCCAACGTCCTGACTTTC
>once|.|TRBJ2-2|TRBV6-5
CASSPERQAGGELFF
TGTGCCAGCAGTCCGGAGCGGCAGGCCGGCGGGGAGCTGTTTTTT
>.|.|TRBJ2-7|TRBV5-1
CASGPGEGAVLDF
TGCGCCAGCGGCCCGGGAGAGGGTGCAGTACTTGACTTC
>.|.|TRBJ1-2|TRBV11-3
CASSSTGTADGYTF
TGTGCCAGCAGCTCAACAGGGACCGCGGATGGCTACACCTTC
>.|TRBD2|TRBJ2-7|TRBV5-1
CASSLAAGLNYEQYF
TGCGCCAGCAGCTTGGCTGCGGGACTAAACTACGAGCAGTACTTC
>.|TRBD1|TRBJ1-2|TRBV24-1
CATSDYIGQGASSGYTF
TGTGCCACCAGTGATTACATAGGACAGGGCGCGTCGTCTGGCTACACCTTC
>.|.|TRBJ2-1|TRBV5-1
CASSLASLSTYNEQFF
TGCGCCAGCAGCTTGGCCAGTTTATCGACCTACAATGAGCAGTTCTTC
>.|.|TRBJ2-1|TRBV5-1
CASSSDSSYNEQFF
TGCGCCAGCAGCTCGGACAGTTCCTACAATGAGCAGTTCTTC